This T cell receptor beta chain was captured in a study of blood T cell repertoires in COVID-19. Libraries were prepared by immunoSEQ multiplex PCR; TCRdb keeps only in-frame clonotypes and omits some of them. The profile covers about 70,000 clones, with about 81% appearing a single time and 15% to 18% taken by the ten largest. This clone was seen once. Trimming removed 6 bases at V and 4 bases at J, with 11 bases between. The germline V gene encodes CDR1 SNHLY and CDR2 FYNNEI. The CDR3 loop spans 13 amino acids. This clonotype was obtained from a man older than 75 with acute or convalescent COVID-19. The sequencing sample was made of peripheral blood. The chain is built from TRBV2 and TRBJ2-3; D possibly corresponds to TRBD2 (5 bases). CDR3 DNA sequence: TGTGCCAGCAGCGGGGAATCGGCAGATACGCAGTATTTT. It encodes CASSGESADTQYF.